This is a list of T cell receptor beta chains from one sample in a study of OX40 agonist ivuxolimab in advanced cancers. The assay was immunoSEQ multiplex PCR, and TCRdb's table has in-frame clones only and misses some. The repertoire holds about 100,000 clones, with more than 85% as singletons. Sequenced material: CD4+ or CD8+ T cells sorted from blood, taken in a trial of the OX40 agonist ivuxolimab. These receptors originate from an adult with an advanced solid tumor such as melanoma, head and neck, liver or kidney cancer. The CDR3 runs from the conserved cysteine through the conserved F or W. The D gene is left open where the match is weak. Clone size is given for some rows only: seen once, a few or many times, or a class if the clone is expanded.

CDR3nt: TGTGCCAGCAGCGTAGGGCTAGCGGCCTACGAGCAGTACTTC; CDR3aa: CASSVGLAAYEQYF; j_gene: TRBJ2-7; v_gene: TRBV7-2; abundance: .; d_gene: TRBD2
CDR3nt: TGTGCCAGCAGTTTAGGGACAGCCTATGGCTACACCTTC; CDR3aa: CASSLGTAYGYTF; j_gene: TRBJ1-2; v_gene: TRBV28; abundance: .; d_gene: TRBD1
CDR3nt: TGCGCCAGCAGCCAAGGACAGGGATCGAGCGGCTACACCTTC; CDR3aa: CASSQGQGSSGYTF; j_gene: TRBJ1-2; v_gene: TRBV5-1; abundance: once; d_gene: TRBD1
CDR3nt: TGTGCCAGCAGTTCCCCCCACACTGAAGCTTTCTTT; CDR3aa: CASSSPHTEAFF; j_gene: TRBJ1-1; v_gene: TRBV27; abundance: .; d_gene: .
CDR3nt: TGTGCCAGCAGTTTTTTGGGACAGGGGGCAGATCAGCCCCAGCATTTT; CDR3aa: CASSFLGQGADQPQHF; j_gene: TRBJ1-5; v_gene: TRBV27; abundance: .; d_gene: TRBD1
CDR3nt: TGTGCCAGCAGCTTAGTTTACAGAAACTACGAGCAGTACTTC; CDR3aa: CASSLVYRNYEQYF; j_gene: TRBJ2-7; v_gene: TRBV7-8; abundance: .; d_gene: .
CDR3nt: TGTGCCAGCAGCTTGGGGCCCGGGACAGGAGTAAGAAACACCATATATTTT; CDR3aa: CASSLGPGTGVRNTIYF; j_gene: TRBJ1-3; v_gene: TRBV11-2; abundance: .; d_gene: TRBD1
CDR3nt: TGTGCCAGCAGAAAGCCTGATTTTTGGGAAAAACTGTTTTTT; CDR3aa: CASRKPDFWEKLFF; j_gene: TRBJ1-4; v_gene: TRBV28; abundance: .; d_gene: .
CDR3nt: TGTGCCAGCAGCGCCCGGGACAACTACGAGCAGTACTTC; CDR3aa: CASSARDNYEQYF; j_gene: TRBJ2-7; v_gene: TRBV5-6; abundance: .; d_gene: .
CDR3nt: TGCGCCAGCAGCCAAGTTATCTCACAGGAATGGCCCGAGCAGTACTTC; CDR3aa: CASSQVISQEWPEQYF; j_gene: TRBJ2-7; v_gene: TRBV4-3; abundance: .; d_gene: .
CDR3nt: TGTGCCAGCAGTTTACGGGGGATGAACACTGAAGCTTTCTTT; CDR3aa: CASSLRGMNTEAFF; j_gene: TRBJ1-1; v_gene: TRBV28; abundance: .; d_gene: .
CDR3nt: TGTGCCAGCAGTTCCCTATCGGCGGACAGGGCCTATCAGCCCCAGCATTTT; CDR3aa: CASSSLSADRAYQPQHF; j_gene: TRBJ1-5; v_gene: TRBV27; abundance: .; d_gene: TRBD1
CDR3nt: TGTGCCAGCAGCTTCGGAGGAGTGGTTACGCAGTATTTT; CDR3aa: CASSFGGVVTQYF; j_gene: TRBJ2-3; v_gene: TRBV7-2; abundance: .; d_gene: .
CDR3nt: TGCGCCAGCAGTACACTCTACAGGGGAGAAGGCTACGAGCAGTACTTC; CDR3aa: CASSTLYRGEGYEQYF; j_gene: TRBJ2-7; v_gene: TRBV4-3; abundance: .; d_gene: TRBD1
CDR3nt: TGTGCCATCAGTGAGTCGGGAGGGCCTCAAGAGACCCAGTACTTC; CDR3aa: CAISESGGPQETQYF; j_gene: TRBJ2-5; v_gene: TRBV10-3; abundance: .; d_gene: TRBD2
CDR3nt: TGTGCCAGCAGCTTAAATGGTGATCAGCCCCAGCATTTT; CDR3aa: CASSLNGDQPQHF; j_gene: TRBJ1-5; v_gene: TRBV7-6; abundance: .; d_gene: .
CDR3nt: TGTGCCAGCAGCCAGCTGCAGGACGGGAATGAAAAACTGTTTTTT; CDR3aa: CASSQLQDGNEKLFF; j_gene: TRBJ1-4; v_gene: TRBV4-2; abundance: few; d_gene: .
CDR3nt: TGTGCCAGCAGTTGGGGGACAGGAGGGGCCGAGCAGTACTTC; CDR3aa: CASSWGTGGAEQYF; j_gene: TRBJ2-7; v_gene: TRBV27; abundance: .; d_gene: TRBD1
CDR3nt: TGTGCCAGCAGCGCAGAGCCAGGGAAGGGTCAGCCCCAGCATTTT; CDR3aa: CASSAEPGKGQPQHF; j_gene: TRBJ1-5; v_gene: TRBV7-8; abundance: .; d_gene: .
CDR3nt: TGCGCCAGCAGCCGCTATGGACAGGGGCACCTCCCCTATGGCTACACCTTC; CDR3aa: CASSRYGQGHLPYGYTF; j_gene: TRBJ1-2; v_gene: TRBV4-3; abundance: .; d_gene: TRBD1
CDR3nt: TGTGCCAGTACCCCTCTTATTTCCGGGGAGCTGTTTTTT; CDR3aa: CASTPLISGELFF; j_gene: TRBJ2-2; v_gene: TRBV19; abundance: .; d_gene: .
CDR3nt: TGTGCCAGCAGTGGGAACAGGGACGAGCAGTACTTC; CDR3aa: CASSGNRDEQYF; j_gene: TRBJ2-7; v_gene: TRBV25-1; abundance: .; d_gene: .
CDR3nt: TGTGCCAGCTCACCAAGGGACAGAGTCTACGAGCAGTACTTC; CDR3aa: CASSPRDRVYEQYF; j_gene: TRBJ2-7; v_gene: TRBV18; abundance: .; d_gene: TRBD1
CDR3nt: TGTGCCTGGAGTGGGGCCTTGGGCCTCGAGCAGTACTTC; CDR3aa: CAWSGALGLEQYF; j_gene: TRBJ2-7; v_gene: TRBV30; abundance: .; d_gene: .
CDR3nt: TGTGCCAGCAGCTTGGAGCTCGTACTAGCGGGGGACAATGAGCAGTTCTTC; CDR3aa: CASSLELVLAGDNEQFF; j_gene: TRBJ2-1; v_gene: TRBV5-8; abundance: .; d_gene: TRBD2
CDR3nt: TGTGCCAGCAGCGTCGGGGGGGCTAGCGGGAGTCTAGAGCAGTTCTTC; CDR3aa: CASSVGGASGSLEQFF; j_gene: TRBJ2-1; v_gene: TRBV7-3; abundance: .; d_gene: TRBD2
CDR3nt: TGTGCCAGCAGCCTCGGGACGCCAACCTACAATGAGCAGTTCTTC; CDR3aa: CASSLGTPTYNEQFF; j_gene: TRBJ2-1; v_gene: TRBV9; abundance: .; d_gene: .
CDR3nt: TGTGCCAGCAGCTTCGAGCGGGCCCTTAGCACAGATACGCAGTATTTT; CDR3aa: CASSFERALSTDTQYF; j_gene: TRBJ2-3; v_gene: TRBV5-4; abundance: .; d_gene: .
CDR3nt: TGTGCCAGCTCACCACTAAGCGGCAACAATCAGCCCCAGCATTTT; CDR3aa: CASSPLSGNNQPQHF; j_gene: TRBJ1-5; v_gene: TRBV18; abundance: .; d_gene: .
CDR3nt: TGTGCCAGCAGAGAAGCCGTTTATTCCTACGAGCAGTACTTC; CDR3aa: CASREAVYSYEQYF; j_gene: TRBJ2-7; v_gene: TRBV2; abundance: .; d_gene: .
CDR3nt: TGTGCCAGCACCCAGAGGTGGGACACTGAAGCTTTCTTT; CDR3aa: CASTQRWDTEAFF; j_gene: TRBJ1-1; v_gene: TRBV28; abundance: .; d_gene: .
CDR3nt: TGCGCCAGCAGTTGGGGGATAGATACGCAGTATTTT; CDR3aa: CASSWGIDTQYF; j_gene: TRBJ2-3; v_gene: TRBV5-1; abundance: .; d_gene: .
CDR3nt: TGCAGCGTTGATAGCGGGTATGGTGAAAAACTGTTTTTT; CDR3aa: CSVDSGYGEKLFF; j_gene: TRBJ1-4; v_gene: TRBV29-1; abundance: .; d_gene: .
CDR3nt: TGTGCCAGCTCACCGTACGTAGTTCGACAGCAAGAGACCCAGTACTTC; CDR3aa: CASSPYVVRQQETQYF; j_gene: TRBJ2-5; v_gene: TRBV18; abundance: .; d_gene: .
CDR3nt: TGTGCCAGCAGCTTGGAGTCCGGTGGGGGCATTCAGTACTTC; CDR3aa: CASSLESGGGIQYF; j_gene: TRBJ2-4; v_gene: TRBV5-6; abundance: .; d_gene: .
CDR3nt: TGTGCCAGCAGGGGGACTTCCTCCACAGATACGCAGTATTTT; CDR3aa: CASRGTSSTDTQYF; j_gene: TRBJ2-3; v_gene: TRBV11-3; abundance: once; d_gene: .
CDR3nt: TGCGCCAGCAGCCGCACACCGGGACTAGCGGGAGGGCGTAATGAGCAGTTCTTC; CDR3aa: CASSRTPGLAGGRNEQFF; j_gene: TRBJ2-1; v_gene: TRBV4-3; abundance: .; d_gene: TRBD2
CDR3nt: TGTGCCAGTAGTTCGACTATTTTAGAGACCCAGTACTTC; CDR3aa: CASSSTILETQYF; j_gene: TRBJ2-5; v_gene: TRBV19; abundance: .; d_gene: .
CDR3nt: TGTGCCAGCAGTTTTTCACCCCCAGGTAGAAGGCCCCAGCATTTT; CDR3aa: CASSFSPPGRRPQHF; j_gene: TRBJ1-5; v_gene: TRBV28; abundance: .; d_gene: .
CDR3nt: TGTGCCAGCAGCCAAGATCGAGATACGCAGTATTTT; CDR3aa: CASSQDRDTQYF; j_gene: TRBJ2-3; v_gene: TRBV4-2; abundance: .; d_gene: .
CDR3nt: TGCGCCAGCAGCTTGGATACAGGGGCGCTGCACACCGGGGAGCTGTTTTTT; CDR3aa: CASSLDTGALHTGELFF; j_gene: TRBJ2-2; v_gene: TRBV5-1; abundance: .; d_gene: TRBD1
CDR3nt: TGTGCCAGCAGCTTACGGGGGTACGGATCCTACGAGCAGTACTTC; CDR3aa: CASSLRGYGSYEQYF; j_gene: TRBJ2-7; v_gene: TRBV13; abundance: .; d_gene: .
CDR3nt: TGCGCCAGCAGCTGGGCTGGAGCGAACACTGAAGCTTTCTTT; CDR3aa: CASSWAGANTEAFF; j_gene: TRBJ1-1; v_gene: TRBV5-1; abundance: .; d_gene: .
CDR3nt: TGTGCCAGCTCACAGTACGAGCCCTACAATGAGCAGTTCTTC; CDR3aa: CASSQYEPYNEQFF; j_gene: TRBJ2-1; v_gene: TRBV18; abundance: .; d_gene: .
CDR3nt: TGTGCCTGGAGTGTAGCTAGCGGGAGCGGGAATTCCTACGAGCAGTACTTC; CDR3aa: CAWSVASGSGNSYEQYF; j_gene: TRBJ2-7; v_gene: TRBV30; abundance: few; d_gene: TRBD2
CDR3nt: TGTGCCAGCAGCCCTTCCACAGATACGCAGTATTTT; CDR3aa: CASSPSTDTQYF; j_gene: TRBJ2-3; v_gene: TRBV2; abundance: .; d_gene: .
CDR3nt: TGTGCCAGCGGAAACGTACCGGGAATTAGCTACGAGCAGTACTTC; CDR3aa: CASGNVPGISYEQYF; j_gene: TRBJ2-7; v_gene: TRBV28; abundance: .; d_gene: .
CDR3nt: TGTGCCAGCTCACCAGGGATAGCGGGACCCCCCACGCAGTATTTT; CDR3aa: CASSPGIAGPPTQYF; j_gene: TRBJ2-3; v_gene: TRBV18; abundance: .; d_gene: TRBD2